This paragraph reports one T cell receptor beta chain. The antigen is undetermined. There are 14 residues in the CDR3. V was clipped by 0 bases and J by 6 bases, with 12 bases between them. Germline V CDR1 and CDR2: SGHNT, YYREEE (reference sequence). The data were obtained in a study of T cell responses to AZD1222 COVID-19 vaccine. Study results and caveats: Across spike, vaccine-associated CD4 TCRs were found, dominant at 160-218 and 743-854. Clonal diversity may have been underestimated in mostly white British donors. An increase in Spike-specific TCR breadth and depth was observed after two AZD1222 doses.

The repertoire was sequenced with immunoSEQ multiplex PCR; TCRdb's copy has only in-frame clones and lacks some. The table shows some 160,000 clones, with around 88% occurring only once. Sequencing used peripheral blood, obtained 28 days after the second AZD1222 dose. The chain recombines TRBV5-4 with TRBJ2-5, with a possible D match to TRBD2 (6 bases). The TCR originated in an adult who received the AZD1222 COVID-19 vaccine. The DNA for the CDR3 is TGTGCCAGCAGCTTGGAGGCTAGCGAGAAGACCCAGTACTTC. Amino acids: CASSLEASEKTQYF.